Sequencing of this T cell receptor (beta chain) was carried out in a study of T-cell memory formation after mild COVID-19. Study-level information: Largely donor-specific sequence clusters came from a couple of donors.

Study results and caveats: Cross-reactive memory seemingly joined, as some responding clones were found in pre-infection memory. Whereas later expanders leaned CD4+, clones contracting day 15 to 85 showed a balanced CD4/CD8 makeup.

TCRdb used MiXCR to reprocess the 5' RACE reads, holding one entry per CDR3 protein. The sample records fewer than 95,000 distinct CDR3 sequences, about 15% being singletons. This clonotype was detected a few times. The antigen is unknown. The CDR3 has 15 residues. V was shortened by 4 bases and J by 0 bases, with 8 bases between the two germline ends. The germline V gene encodes CDR1 SGHDT and CDR2 YYEEEE. The source is a man younger than 35 who had mild COVID-19 (a few samples of this study predate the infection). Cell type and time point are not known. This chain connects TRBV5-6 to TRBJ2-6; D uncertain. The sample taken for sequencing was PBMCs or a T cell subset sorted from them (not recorded which). CDR3 amino acids: CASSPGSSGANVLTF. The CDR3 DNA reads as TGTGCCAGCAGCCCCGGTAGCTCTGGGGCCAACGTCCTGACTTTC.